Listed below are T cell receptor beta chains from one sample, sequenced in a study of shared clonotypes between healthy human individuals. Generated by immunoSEQ multiplex PCR, the TCRdb table keeps only in-frame clones and is missing some. The table has about 2.3 million clones, over 90% seen once; the top ten hold about 0.37%. The source material was naive CD4+ T cells from PBMCs. These receptors all stem from a young man in good health. Some clones in this sample may be carry-over from other donors' samples. The CDR3 runs from the conserved cysteine through the conserved F or W. D genes are given only for firm matches. Clone size is not always given. Where it is, it says once, few, many or a class for expanded clones.

abundance	j_gene	v_gene	d_gene	CDR3nt	CDR3aa
-	TRBJ2-3	TRBV5-1	TRBD2	TGCGCCAGCAGCTTGGGTGGACTAGCGGGAGGTCGGACAGATACGCAGTATTTT	CASSLGGLAGGRTDTQYF
-	TRBJ2-7	TRBV5-1	-	TGCGCCAGCAGCTTGGCCGGGACCGGCTCCTACGAGCAGTACTTC	CASSLAGTGSYEQYF
-	TRBJ2-7	TRBV5-4	-	TGTGCCAGCAGACAAGACCGAGCAGTCTACGAGCAGTACTTC	CASRQDRAVYEQYF
-	TRBJ1-1	TRBV28	-	TGTGCCAGCAGTTTAGGATCCAGGGTGAACACTGAAGCTTTCTTT	CASSLGSRVNTEAFF
-	TRBJ1-5	TRBV6-1	-	TGTGCCAGCAGTGATGGACCCAATCAGCCCCAGCATTTT	CASSDGPNQPQHF
-	TRBJ2-3	TRBV18	-	TGTGCCAGCTCACTATGGGACAGCACAGATACGCAGTATTTT	CASSLWDSTDTQYF
-	TRBJ2-1	TRBV28	-	TGTGCCAGCAGTTCCGGGATTCTCGGTGGGCAGCAGTTCTTC	CASSSGILGGQQFF
-	TRBJ2-5	TRBV5-4	TRBD2	TGTGCCAGCAGCTTCCGGGGGGGACAAGAGACCCAGTACTTC	CASSFRGGQETQYF
-	TRBJ2-1	TRBV6-6	-	TGTGCCAGCAGCGGGAGTTTCTACAATGAGCAGTTCTTC	CASSGSFYNEQFF
-	TRBJ2-3	TRBV18	TRBD1	TGTGCCAGCTCCGGGACAGCTAGCACAGATACGCAGTATTTT	CASSGTASTDTQYF
-	TRBJ1-5	TRBV28	-	TGTGCCAGCAGCGTTTTGGTTCAGCCCCAGCATTTT	CASSVLVQPQHF
-	TRBJ1-2	TRBV28	-	TGTGCCAGCAGTCCGCTCGGTGACGCGGGCATTTTTGCGCGGGACTATGGCTACACCTTC	CASSPLGDAGIFARDYGYTF
-	TRBJ2-5	TRBV6-5	-	TGTGCCAGCAGCGCCGGGGGCGGGAGCTTGAAGACCCAGTACTTC	CASSAGGGSLKTQYF
once	TRBJ2-3	TRBV6-1	TRBD2	TGTGCCAGCCTTGTAGGACTAGCGGGACTTGATACGCAGTATTTT	CASLVGLAGLDTQYF
-	TRBJ2-7	TRBV15	-	TGTGCCACCAGCAGAGATCTAAACGAGCAGTACTTC	CATSRDLNEQYF
-	TRBJ1-2	TRBV2	TRBD1	TGTGCCAGCAGTAAAGACAGGGGGCAAGGCTACACCTTC	CASSKDRGQGYTF
once	TRBJ2-3	TRBV29-1	TRBD2	TGCAGCGTTGTGGGTACGCGGGGGGGTGTAGATACGCAGTATTTT	CSVVGTRGGVDTQYF
-	TRBJ2-1	TRBV28	-	TGTGCCAGCAGTTTCGGCGGGATCCCCTCCTACAATGAGCAGTTCTTC	CASSFGGIPSYNEQFF
-	TRBJ2-1	TRBV27	TRBD2	TGTGCCAGCAGTTTAGTCGGGGTGTTTGCGGGAGGGTCCTACAATGAGCAGTTCTTC	CASSLVGVFAGGSYNEQFF
-	TRBJ2-5	TRBV5-1	-	TGCGCCAGCAGCTTGTACAGGATTGGTGGAGAGACCCAGTACTTC	CASSLYRIGGETQYF
-	TRBJ1-5	TRBV19	-	TGTGCCAGCGACCAACAGAACTGGTATAGCAATCAGCCCCAGCATTTT	CASDQQNWYSNQPQHF
-	TRBJ2-3	TRBV5-1	TRBD2	TGCGCCAGCAGCTTCTGGACTAGCGGGAGTAGGTCAGATACGCAGTATTTT	CASSFWTSGSRSDTQYF
-	TRBJ2-1	TRBV7-3	-	TGTGCCAGCAGCTTAGGTGGCGTAAGGTCCTACAATGAGCAGTTCTTC	CASSLGGVRSYNEQFF
few	TRBJ1-1	TRBV5-1	-	TGCGCCAGCAGCTTGTCGTCTGGGGGGTACACTGAAGCTTTCTTT	CASSLSSGGYTEAFF
once	TRBJ2-1	TRBV25-1	-	TGTGCCAGCAGGATGGGGGGCACAAATGAGCAGTTCTTC	CASRMGGTNEQFF
-	TRBJ1-5	TRBV28	-	TGTGCCAGCAACGGCGGCGTTCAGCCCCAGCATTTT	CASNGGVQPQHF
-	TRBJ1-1	TRBV7-7	-	TGTGCCAGCAGCTCACAGGAGAACACTGAAGCTTTCTTT	CASSSQENTEAFF
-	TRBJ2-3	TRBV30	-	TGTGCCTGGAATGTAGGGCGGGTCACAGATACGCAGTATTTT	CAWNVGRVTDTQYF
once	TRBJ2-1	TRBV27	TRBD1	TGTGCCAGCAGTTCCACAGGGGGCTGGAAGTTCTTC	CASSSTGGWKFF
-	TRBJ2-7	TRBV28	TRBD2	TGTGCCAGCAGTTTGGCGGGAGGGCCCTCCTACGAGCAGTACTTC	CASSLAGGPSYEQYF
-	TRBJ1-2	TRBV5-4	-	TGTGCCAGCAGCTTGAATTCGGGATATGGCTACACCTTC	CASSLNSGYGYTF
-	TRBJ1-2	TRBV19	-	TGTGCCACCATCAGGGGCGTTGAGGGTGGCTACACCTTC	CATIRGVEGGYTF
-	TRBJ1-2	TRBV2	TRBD1	TGTGCCAGCAGCGGGACAGCCTATGGCTACACCTTC	CASSGTAYGYTF
-	TRBJ2-2	TRBV28	-	TGTGCCAGCCAAACCGGGGATAGACCGAACACCGGGGAGCTGTTTTTT	CASQTGDRPNTGELFF
-	TRBJ2-7	TRBV28	-	TGTGCCAGCAGTGACATAGCTGAGCAGTACTTC	CASSDIAEQYF
once	TRBJ2-7	TRBV29-1	TRBD1	TGCAGCGTTGAAATGCGACAGGGGAGCGTGGGGCAGTACTTC	CSVEMRQGSVGQYF
-	TRBJ2-7	TRBV28	-	TGTGCCAGCGCAAACTACGAGCAGTACTTC	CASANYEQYF
-	TRBJ2-5	TRBV7-2	-	TGTGCCAGCAGCTCGAGAATGTACCAAGAGACCCAGTACTTC	CASSSRMYQETQYF
-	TRBJ1-1	TRBV13	-	TGTGCCAGCAGCTTAGGCGAGAGCCGAGCTTTCTTT	CASSLGESRAFF
few	TRBJ2-7	TRBV7-6	TRBD2	TGTGCCAGCAGCTTAGGACTAGCGGGGAACTACGAGCAGTACTTC	CASSLGLAGNYEQYF
-	TRBJ2-5	TRBV28	-	TGTGCCAGCAGTTTATGGCAGGGGATGGAGGAGACCCAGTACTTC	CASSLWQGMEETQYF
-	TRBJ2-1	TRBV27	TRBD2	TGTGCCAGCAGTTTAGTAGCGGGAGTTATCAATGAGCAGTTCTTC	CASSLVAGVINEQFF
-	TRBJ2-7	TRBV28	-	TGTGCCAGCAGTGTTCCGGGACGATACTACGAGCAGTACTTC	CASSVPGRYYEQYF
once	TRBJ2-2	TRBV19	-	TGTGCCAGGGTTCCCGGGGAGCTGTTTTTT	CARVPGELFF
-	TRBJ2-6	TRBV5-1	-	TGCGCCAGCAGCTCAGGCCAGGGGCCGTACGGTCCTGGGGCCAACGTCCTGACTTTC	CASSSGQGPYGPGANVLTF
-	TRBJ1-2	TRBV7-2	-	TGTGCCAGCAGCTTAGCGCCGGGACCCGTGTATGGCTACACCTTC	CASSLAPGPVYGYTF
few	TRBJ1-1	TRBV6-5	-	TGTGCCAGCAGTTACCTCGGGCTGGACACTGAAGCTTTCTTT	CASSYLGLDTEAFF
-	TRBJ2-3	TRBV7-3	-	TGTGCCAGCAGCTTGGGCAGGGCCACAGATACGCAGTATTTT	CASSLGRATDTQYF
-	TRBJ2-5	TRBV10-3	-	TGTGCCATCAGTGACGCAGGCTCTCGGGAGACCCAGTACTTC	CAISDAGSRETQYF
-	TRBJ1-2	TRBV28	-	TGTGCCAGCGGGCAGGGGATAGCCTATGGCTACACCTTC	CASGQGIAYGYTF
-	TRBJ2-1	TRBV18	-	TGTGCCAGCTCACCACCCGGGACTCCAGACAATGAGCAGTTCTTC	CASSPPGTPDNEQFF
-	TRBJ2-3	TRBV7-8	TRBD1	TGTGCCAGCAGCCTACAGGGGGTTTACACAGATACGCAGTATTTT	CASSLQGVYTDTQYF
-	TRBJ1-3	TRBV7-2	-	TGTGCCAGCAGCTTCTTTGTCTCTGGAAACACCATATATTTT	CASSFFVSGNTIYF
-	TRBJ1-2	TRBV29-1	-	TGCAGCGCGGGGGGGGATTATGGCTACACCTTC	CSAGGDYGYTF
-	TRBJ1-2	TRBV6-5	-	TGTGCCAGCAGGCGGGCAGGGACCTCTAACTATGGCTACACCTTC	CASRRAGTSNYGYTF
once	TRBJ1-3	TRBV19	-	TGTGCCAGTAGTATAAGTTCCACCCGAAACACCATATATTTT	CASSISSTRNTIYF
-	TRBJ2-1	TRBV18	-	TGTGCCAGCTCACCTCTGTCGGGCAGTGTCTCCTACAATGAGCAGTTCTTC	CASSPLSGSVSYNEQFF
-	TRBJ1-1	TRBV5-1	TRBD1	TGCGCCAGCAGCGGAACCGGGACAGAAAACACTGAAGCTTTCTTT	CASSGTGTENTEAFF
-	TRBJ2-3	TRBV18	TRBD2	TGTGCCAGCTCACCACCCGGACTAGCGGGAGAGCCAGATACGCAGTATTTT	CASSPPGLAGEPDTQYF